The rows below give T cell receptor beta chains drawn from one sample of a study of glioma-infiltrating T cells. TCRdb itself ran the multiplex PCR reads through MiXCR, one entry per CDR3 protein. The data contain 150,000 to 200,000 distinct CDR3 sequences, about 40% of them singletons. The material sequenced was glioma tissue, nonneoplastic brain tissue, or PBMCs (not recorded which). The receptor set was obtained from a human donor with low-grade glioma or glioblastoma, undergoing nonglioma brain surgery, or in good health (not recorded which). The CDR3 runs from the conserved cysteine through the conserved F or W. Fields, in order: J gene, V gene, D gene, clone size, CDR3 protein, CDR3 DNA. A D gene is named only where the DNA matches it firmly. Expanded clones get a size class; other rows say once, few or many, or leave the size out.

TRBJ2-3	TRBV4-2	-	-	CASSYSAGRATDTQYF	TGTGCCAGCAGCTACAGTGCCGGGAGAGCGACAGATACGCAGTATTTT
TRBJ2-1	TRBV20-1	TRBD1	many	CSARRDRGVNEQFF	TGCAGTGCTCGCCGGGACAGGGGAGTCAATGAGCAGTTCTTC
TRBJ2-5	TRBV20-1	-	once	CSASPSFGRKKETQYF	TGCAGTGCTAGTCCCTCCTTCGGGAGAAAGAAAGAGACCCAGTACTTC
TRBJ1-5	TRBV25-1	-	many	CASSEGLQPQHF	TGTGCCAGCAGTGAAGGACTTCAGCCCCAGCATTTT
TRBJ1-6	TRBV28	-	many	CASSLLSSYNSPLHF	TGTGCCAGCAGTTTATTGAGCTCCTATAATTCACCCCTCCACTTT
TRBJ2-7	TRBV19	TRBD2	-	CASSMGLAGDYEQYF	TGTGCCAGTAGTATGGGACTAGCGGGGGACTACGAGCAGTACTTC
TRBJ2-7	TRBV28	-	-	CASTTYGSTYEQYF	TGTGCCAGCACAACGTACGGGTCCACCTACGAGCAGTACTTC
TRBJ2-3	TRBV2	-	many	CASYDWVPGGPDTQYF	TGTGCCAGCTATGATTGGGTCCCCGGAGGACCAGATACGCAGTATTTT
TRBJ1-3	TRBV28	-	many	CASSLSPPNTIYF	TGTGCCAGCAGTTTATCTCCGCCGAACACCATATATTTT
TRBJ1-1	TRBV4-2	-	many	CASSQDHGWAEAFF	TGTGCCAGCAGCCAAGATCACGGATGGGCTGAAGCTTTCTTT
TRBJ2-7	TRBV6-1	TRBD1	few	CASSTRDRTNYEQYF	TGTGCCAGCAGTACCCGGGACAGGACCAACTACGAGCAGTACTTC
TRBJ2-1	TRBV12-3/TRBV12-4	-	many	CASSLNPQDLEQFF	TGTGCCAGCAGTTTGAACCCCCAGGATTTGGAGCAGTTCTTC
TRBJ1-5	TRBV28	-	many	CASVGLNNQPQHF	TGTGCCAGCGTCGGACTGAACAATCAGCCCCAGCATTTT
TRBJ2-3	TRBV6-1	-	-	CARSAFDTQYF	TGTGCCAGAAGTGCTTTTGATACGCAGTATTTT
TRBJ2-3	TRBV12-3/TRBV12-4	-	-	CASRGKDLTDTQYF	TGTGCCAGCAGGGGGAAAGATCTCACAGATACGCAGTATTTT
TRBJ2-7	TRBV30	-	few	CAYRSPYEQYF	TGTGCCTATCGGTCCCCCTACGAGCAGTACTTC
TRBJ2-1	TRBV20-1	TRBD2	-	CSANPTSGSFYNEQFF	TGCAGTGCTAACCCAACTAGCGGGAGTTTCTACAATGAGCAGTTCTTC
TRBJ2-1	TRBV15	-	-	CATSSANYKQFF	TGTGCCACCAGCAGTGCTAACTATAAGCAGTTCTTC
TRBJ2-1	TRBV6-2/TRBV6-3	-	-	CARSPSNLAEREQFF	TGTGCCAGAAGTCCCTCCAATCTAGCAGAGCGGGAGCAGTTCTTC
TRBJ2-7	TRBV6-5	-	-	CASSYSRGGTYEQYF	TGTGCCAGCAGTTACTCCCGGGGCGGTACCTACGAGCAGTACTTC
TRBJ2-3	TRBV12-3/TRBV12-4	-	few	CASSRLHGVGDTQYF	TGTGCCAGCAGTCGACTCCACGGGGTGGGGGATACGCAGTATTTT
TRBJ1-5	TRBV20-1	TRBD1	many	CSARGQGAGQPQHF	TGCAGTGCTAGGGGGCAGGGGGCAGGTCAGCCCCAGCATTTT
TRBJ2-1	TRBV5-4	TRBD2	-	CASSLLAGTYNEQFF	TGTGCCAGCAGCCTTTTAGCGGGGACCTACAATGAGCAGTTCTTC
TRBJ2-3	TRBV7-8	-	few	CASSLRRQTSDTQYF	TGTGCCAGCAGCTTACGACGGCAGACATCAGATACGCAGTATTTT
TRBJ2-1	TRBV25-1	-	many	CASSGTRVSSYNEQFF	TGTGCCAGCAGTGGGACGCGCGTTAGCTCCTACAATGAGCAGTTCTTC
TRBJ1-3	TRBV12-3/TRBV12-4	-	-	CASSLGSSGNTIYF	TGTGCCAGCAGTTTGGGGAGCTCTGGAAACACCATATATTTT
TRBJ2-1	TRBV5-5	-	-	CASSQGGHNEQFF	TGTGCCAGCAGCCAGGGTGGCCACAATGAGCAGTTCTTC
TRBJ2-5	TRBV20-1	-	many	CSARGGETQYF	TGCAGTGCTAGAGGAGGAGAGACCCAGTACTTC
TRBJ2-3	TRBV20-1	TRBD2	-	CSASLLLAGSTDMQYF	TGCAGTGCTAGCCTACTACTAGCGGGATCGACAGATATGCAGTATTTC
TRBJ1-4	TRBV18	TRBD1	many	CASSDRTGANEKLFF	TGTGCCAGCTCGGATCGGACAGGGGCTAATGAAAAACTGTTTTTT
TRBJ1-2	TRBV6-5	TRBD1	once	CASSTVDRGHYGYTF	TGTGCCAGCAGTACCGTCGACAGGGGGCACTATGGCTACACCTTC
TRBJ1-6	TRBV4-1	-	once	CASGQEHSPGFISPLHF	TGCGCCAGCGGCCAAGAACACAGTCCAGGGTTTATCTCACCCCTCCACTTT
TRBJ2-7	TRBV27	-	few	CASSYQTSYEQYF	TGTGCCAGCAGTTACCAGACCTCCTACGAGCAGTACTTC
TRBJ2-2	TRBV6-1	TRBD2	-	CATSRGESGELFF	TGTGCCACCAGTCGGGGGGAGAGCGGGGAGCTGTTTTTT
TRBJ2-3	TRBV7-9	TRBD1	-	CATHGQGRADTQYF	TGTGCCACCCACGGACAGGGGCGTGCAGATACGCAGTATTTT
TRBJ2-1	TRBV12-3/TRBV12-4	-	once	CASTPGGLGNEQFF	TGTGCCAGCACCCCAGGGGGACTAGGAAATGAGCAGTTCTTC
TRBJ2-1	TRBV29-1	-	few	CSVEAPGVEQFF	TGCAGCGTTGAAGCCCCAGGAGTCGAGCAGTTCTTC
TRBJ2-2	TRBV19	-	few	CASSTGVWLFF	TGTGCCAGTAGCACGGGGGTATGGCTGTTTTTT
TRBJ2-3	TRBV20-1	-	many	CSARDQTGRTDTQYF	TGCAGTGCTAGAGATCAAACAGGGCGCACAGATACGCAGTATTTT
TRBJ2-7	TRBV19	-	-	CASIPGNTYEQYF	TGTGCCAGTATTCCCGGGAATACCTACGAGCAGTACTTC